Below, 22 T cell receptor beta chains from the same sample are listed, as sequenced in a study of CD8 T cells in ankylosing spondylitis. One entry per CDR3 protein results from TCRdb running MiXCR on the 5' RACE reads. The table has about 250,000 distinct CDR3 sequences, 18% seen once; the top ten hold under 40%. The sample consisted of blood, either unsorted or a sorted T cell fraction (not recorded which). Source of these receptors: a male donor with ankylosing spondylitis or in good health (not recorded which).

This chain's CDR3 is CASSLPEDRGEDTQYF. CDR3 DNA: TGTGCCAGCAGCTTACCCGAGGACAGGGGAGAAGATACGCAGTATTTT. The V call is TRBV7-9, the J call TRBJ2-3, with TRBD1 matching over 9 bases. Germline V lookup: CDR1 SEHNR, CDR2 FQNEAQ (reference sequence). The J segment lost 5 bases and the V segment lost 2 bases, leaving 8 bases of the junction unmatched. This CDR3 region has 16 residues.

This clonotype was seen only a few times. The rearrangement uses TRBV5-1 and TRBJ2-2; D remains ambiguous. Germline CDR1 SGHRS, CDR2 YFSETQ. Trimming removed 0 bases from V and 6 bases from J, with 9 bases in between. This CDR3 spans 14 amino acids. The CDR3 DNA reads as TGCGCCAGCAGCTTGGGCGATGGCGCCGGGGAGCTGTTTTTT. Its translation is CASSLGDGAGELFF.

This clonotype was observed many times. The chain is built from TRBV29-1 and TRBJ2-7, with D uncertain. The CDR3 runs 10 residues. V shed 4 bases and J shed 5 bases, with 6 bases lying between them. The germline V gene encodes CDR1 SQVTM and CDR2 ANQGSEA. The CDR3 coding sequence is TGCAGCGTTGGGACCGACGAGCAGTACTTC. It codes for CSVGTDEQYF.

This rearrangement joins TRBV20-1 to TRBJ1-3, with D uncertain. Germline loops: CDR1 DFQATT, CDR2 SNEGSKA (reference sequence). This CDR3 contains 12 residues. V was cut by 3 bases and J by 3 bases, with 6 bases left in between. This CDR3 reads CSASLSGNTIYF. As DNA, the CDR3 is TGCAGTGCTAGCCTCAGTGGAAACACCATATATTTT.

The gene calls are TRBV5-4 and TRBJ2-1, with 13 bases fitting TRBD2. Germline assignment: CDR1 SGHNT and CDR2 YYREEE (reference sequence). After removal of 2 bases from V and 2 bases from J, the junction contained 4 bases not matched to a gene. The CDR3 totals 17 residues. The CDR3 is CASSFGTSGMAYNEQFF. As DNA, the CDR3 is TGTGCCAGCAGCTTTGGGACTAGCGGGATGGCCTACAATGAGCAGTTCTTC.

This clonotype turned up a few times. The chain carries TRBV12-3 or TRBV12-4 and TRBJ1-2, with a weak D call TRBD1 (6 bases). Between the trimmed V and J ends, which lost 3 bases and 0 bases, there was a span of 11 bases. The CDR3 is made up of 15 amino acids. The CDR3 loop reads CASSFPDSANYGYTF. The CDR3 bases are TGTGCCAGCAGTTTCCCGGACAGTGCTAACTATGGCTACACCTTC.

CDR3 in amino acids: CASSPTPGGSYEQYF. The CDR3 region has the DNA TGTGCCAGCAGCCCTACCCCCGGGGGTAGCTACGAGCAGTACTTC. The chain employs TRBV5-5 and TRBJ2-7, with TRBD2 as a possible D gene (6 bases). Trimming took 4 bases from V and 3 from J, leaving 17 bases between them. Germline V gene lookup returns CDR1 SGHKS and CDR2 YYEKEE (reference sequence). CDR3 length equals 15 residues.

This clonotype was counted between two and nine times. The chain uses TRBV12-3 or TRBV12-4 and TRBJ2-1; D may be TRBD2 (6 bases). The CDR3 runs to 17 residues. V was clipped by 5 bases and J by 7 bases, with 24 bases between them. CDR3 loop: CASSPPLDGRGPNEQFF. The CDR3 DNA sequence: TGTGCCAGCAGTCCACCCCTTGACGGGAGAGGCCCGAATGAGCAGTTCTTC.

The table lists this clonotype with a few counts. The rearrangement links TRBV24-1 to TRBJ1-1; D gene unclear. This CDR3 has 13 amino acids. Germline V gives CDR1 KGHDR, CDR2 SFDVKD. V shed 4 bases and J shed 0 bases, with 5 bases lying between them. The CDR3 coding sequence is TGTGCCACCAGTGACAGTCTGAACACTGAAGCTTTCTTT. Its translation: CATSDSLNTEAFF.

This clonotype was recorded a few times. The chain recombines TRBV20-1 with TRBJ2-7; D uncertain. Trimming left V 0 bases short and J 0 bases short, with 6 bases between. Germline lookup yields CDR1 DFQATT and CDR2 SNEGSKA (reference sequence). The CDR3 covers 13 residues. CDR3 in DNA: TGCAGTGCTAGAGATGACGGCTCCTACGAGCAGTACTTC. As protein: CSARDDGSYEQYF.

Only a few counts were recorded for this clonotype. The V and J genes are TRBV6-1 and TRBJ1-5; the D gene is possibly TRBD1 (5 bases). The CDR3 has 16 residues. The ends were cut back, 7 bases at V and 2 bases at J, with 18 bases in the middle. Germline CDR1 reads MNHNS; CDR2 reads SASEGT. The chain's CDR3 is CASIEAQGQGNQPQHF. Here the CDR3 DNA reads TGTGCCAGCATCGAAGCCCAGGGTCAGGGCAATCAGCCCCAGCATTTT.

The gene calls are TRBV19 and TRBJ2-4; TRBD2 aligns across 11 bases. This CDR3 contains 18 residues. From germline, CDR1 is LNHDA and CDR2 SQIVND (reference sequence). V was pared by 3 bases and J by 4 bases, with 11 bases of the junction left unmatched. DNA for the CDR3: TGTGCCAGTAGTATGGGGACTAGCGGCTTATTTAGGAAAAACATTCAGTACTTC. It yields the protein CASSMGTSGLFRKNIQYF.

The chain has TRBV28 and TRBJ1-1; TRBD1 aligns across 9 bases. This CDR3 has 15 amino acids. CDR1 and CDR2 (germline): MDHEN, SYDVKM. V dropped 6 bases and J dropped 3; count of bases not matched to a gene: 8. The CDR3 region is CASRPQGARYTEAFF. The CDR3 bases are TGTGCCAGCAGACCACAGGGGGCTAGGTACACTGAAGCTTTCTTT.

The chain recombines TRBV29-1 with TRBJ2-7; TRBD2 matches 9 bases. Trimming removed 0 bases from V and 1 base from J; junction bases left unmatched: 4. The CDR3 contains 15 residues. Germline-derived CDR1 and CDR2 are SQVTM and ANQGSEA. Here the CDR3 DNA reads TGCAGCGTTGAAGAGGGGGGACTAGCATCCTACGAGCAGTACTTC. It translates to CSVEEGGLASYEQYF.

Only a few counts were recorded for this clonotype. This chain connects TRBV15 to TRBJ1-5; no definite D call. V lost 0 bases and J 7 bases, leaving 25 bases between the germline ends. Germline V CDR1 and CDR2: LNHNV, YYDKDF (reference sequence). The CDR3 consists of 19 residues. In nucleotides, the CDR3 is TGTGCCACCAGCAGAGATCGGGCCGAGACAAGGTGGTGGGAACAGCCCCAGCATTTT. Its translation is CATSRDRAETRWWEQPQHF.

This clonotype was observed many times. This rearrangement joins TRBV6-1 to TRBJ1-5; D is unclear. Germline V lookup: CDR1 MNHNS, CDR2 SASEGT. With 1 base removed from V and 0 bases from J, the gap between germline ends came to 10 bases. The CDR3 has 16 residues. The CDR3, as DNA: TGTGCCAGCAGTGAAGTATCCGGGGTTAGCAATCAGCCCCAGCATTTT. Translated: CASSEVSGVSNQPQHF.

The rearrangement joins TRBV19 to TRBJ2-1; D not resolved. The length of the CDR3 is 12 residues. The germline CDR1 and CDR2 sequences are LNHDA and SQIVND (reference sequence). V was cut by 5 bases and J by 7 bases, with 9 bases left in between. The CDR3 DNA follows: TGTGCCAGTAGTCCAAAACCTAATGAGCAGTTCTTC. Protein product: CASSPKPNEQFF.

This chain uses TRBV7-3 with TRBJ2-6, with D unclear. The germline V gene has CDR1 SGHTA and CDR2 FQGTGA. CDR3 length: 17 amino acids. V was cut by 0 bases and J by 0 bases, with 9 bases left in between. CDR3 in DNA: TGTGCCAGCAGCTTAACAGGGCCTTTCTCTGGGGCCAACGTCCTGACTTTC. As protein: CASSLTGPFSGANVLTF.

The chain joins TRBV29-1 to TRBJ2-3; TRBD2 matches at 9 bases. This CDR3 region has 14 residues. Unmatched junction bases numbered 4, after V lost 4 bases and J lost 2 bases. The V gene's germline CDR1 is SQVTM and CDR2 ANQGSEA. CDR3 nucleotide sequence: TGCAGCGTTGCGGCTAGCGGGAACACAGATACGCAGTATTTT. Translation: CSVAASGNTDTQYF.

The chain joins TRBV4-1 to TRBJ2-1, with 9 bases identical to TRBD2. V dropped 1 base and J dropped 7; count of bases not matched to a gene: 17. CDR3 length: 19 amino acids. The V gene's germline CDR1 is MGHRA and CDR2 YSYEKL. This CDR3 is CASSQVEVGTSFSGNEQFF. The DNA of the CDR3 is TGCGCCAGCAGCCAAGTGGAGGTCGGGACTAGCTTTTCGGGGAATGAGCAGTTCTTC.

The chain employs TRBV5-1 and TRBJ1-3; D perhaps matches TRBD1 (5 bases). The CDR3 contains 14 residues. Looked up from germline, CDR1 is SGHRS and CDR2 is YFSETQ. With 6 bases removed from V and 0 bases from J, the gap between germline ends came to 10 bases. CDR3 amino acids: CASNVGPSGNTIYF. Here the CDR3 DNA reads TGCGCCAGCAACGTGGGACCCTCTGGAAACACCATATATTTT.

The chain combines TRBV14 with TRBJ2-5, with a tentative D call TRBD2 (6 bases). Germline V gene lookup returns CDR1 SGHDN and CDR2 FVKESK. This CDR3 comprises 13 residues. V lost 5 bases and J lost 3, with 10 bases in between. The CDR3 sequence: CASSSDYKETQYF. The CDR3 region has the DNA TGTGCCAGCAGCTCGGACTATAAAGAGACCCAGTACTTC.